The clone carrying this T cell receptor beta chain was observed at least ten times. Its specificity is unknown. The record originates from a study of T cells in Graves' hyperthyroidism and ophthalmopathy. Diagnoses were made from clinical symptoms, serum measures (thyroxine and TRAb), thyroid ultrasound and orbital computed tomography. Looked up from germline, CDR1 is SGHTA and CDR2 is FQGNSA. The CDR3 length is 15 residues. The ends lost 4 bases at V and 4 bases at J; junction bases unmatched: 8. Overall study results and limits: In blood, most of the thyroid clonotypes expanded above 0.001 were also present.

TCR beta CDR3 regions were amplified from RNA. Carried out on the TCR CDR3, a first-round RT-PCR used the HTBI primer set. A single record per CDR3 protein comes from TCRdb applying MiXCR to the multiplex PCR reads. This sample yields approximately 610,000 distinct CDR3 sequences, of which 14% to 15% are seen a single time; roughly 4.3% belongs to the top ten. The source material was blood. The V and J genes are TRBV7-2 and TRBJ2-5; 8 nucleotides match TRBD2. This sequence was found in a woman aged 40 to 49 with Graves' ophthalmopathy. CDR3 coding DNA: TGTGCCAGCAGCTCGGGGGGGGCAGGGACAGAGACCCAGTACTTC. It codes for CASSSGGAGTETQYF.